One sample yielded the 29 T cell receptor beta chains listed below, sequenced in a study of blood T cell repertoires in COVID-19. Profiling relied on immunoSEQ multiplex PCR, and the TCRdb table lists in-frame clones only, not all of them. Of 150,000 to 250,000 clones in the sample, roughly four fifths were seen once. The sample was peripheral blood. Every receptor here comes from a human donor with acute or convalescent COVID-19. The donor label of this sample is uncertain.

The rearrangement joins TRBV6-2 or TRBV6-3 to TRBJ1-6; possibly TRBD1 for D (6 bases). Trimming took 6 bases from V and 9 from J, leaving 15 bases between them. Germline V gene data show CDR1 as MNHEY and CDR2 as SVGEGT. The CDR3 contains 14 residues. This CDR3 reads CASSTTLRGSPLHF. As DNA, the CDR3 is TGTGCCAGCAGCACCACCCTCAGGGGTTCACCCCTCCACTTT.

V gene TRBV4-3 combines with J gene TRBJ2-1; TRBD2 agrees at 12 bases. Losses at the gene ends were 4 bases for V and 9 bases for J; bases not matched to a gene: 7. Germline loops: CDR1 LGHNA, CDR2 YSLEER. This CDR3 region has 15 residues. In nucleotides, the CDR3 is TGCGCCAGCAGCCTGAGACTAGCGGGAGCCAGTGAGCAGTTCTTC. Its translation is CASSLRLAGASEQFF.

As DNA, the CDR3 is TGTGCCAGCAGCGTGACAGGGAACACTGAAGCTTTCTTT. Translated, it gives CASSVTGNTEAFF. The J gene is TRBJ1-1, the V gene TRBV7-8, with a weak D call TRBD1 (6 bases). Per the germline V gene, CDR1 is SGHVS and CDR2 is FQNEAQ. The germline V and J ends were trimmed by 5 bases and 1 base, with 8 bases remaining between them. The CDR3 runs to 13 residues.

This clone was detected only once. The chain recombines TRBV5-4 with TRBJ1-1; no firm D call. Trimming stripped 2 bases from V and 1 base from J, with 6 bases between. Germline V gives CDR1 SGHNT, CDR2 YYREEE (reference sequence). This CDR3 is built from 13 residues. The DNA for the CDR3 is TGTGCCAGCAGCTTACCGGGGAACACTGAAGCTTTCTTT. As protein: CASSLPGNTEAFF. Full variable domain (remainder filled in from reference TRBV5-4 and TRBJ1-1): ETGVTQSPTHLIKTRGQQVTLRCSSQSGHNTVSWYQQALGQGPQFIFQYYREEENGRGNFPPRFSGLQFPNYSSELNVNALELDDSALYLCASSLPGNTEAFFGQGTRLTVV.

About this clone itself: The sample holds other DNA sequences that translate to the same CDR3. This chain joins TRBV6-5 and TRBJ2-7; 10 bases are shared with TRBD1. With 6 bases clipped from V and 1 base from J, the junction kept 3 bases outside the gene matches. Germline assignment: CDR1 MNHEY and CDR2 SVGAGI. The CDR3 contains 14 residues. For the CDR3, the DNA is TGTGCCAGCAGGGGGGACAGGGGTTCCTACGAGCAGTACTTC. This encodes CASRGDRGSYEQYF.

This chain connects TRBV18 to TRBJ2-1; the match to TRBD2 covers 10 bases. Germline CDR1 is KGHSH and CDR2 is LQKENI. The J segment lost 4 bases and the V segment lost 3 bases, leaving 6 bases of the junction unmatched. This CDR3 has 16 residues. Here the CDR3 DNA reads TGTGCCAGCTCACCCTCTGGACTAGCGGCATACAATGAGCAGTTCTTC. Translating it yields CASSPSGLAAYNEQFF.

The chain couples TRBV2 to TRBJ1-5; D gene ambiguous. Germline V gives CDR1 SNHLY, CDR2 FYNNEI. This CDR3 has 15 amino acids. Trimming took 6 bases from V and 0 from J, leaving 12 bases between them. The CDR3 reads CASRATAYSNQPQHF. CDR3 nucleotides: TGTGCCAGCAGAGCTACAGCTTATAGCAATCAGCCCCAGCATTTT.

V and J are TRBV5-4 and TRBJ2-1; D is perhaps TRBD2 (5 bases). The V gene's germline CDR1 is SGHNT and CDR2 YYREEE (reference sequence). V was clipped by 3 bases and J by 14 bases, with 12 bases between them. The CDR3 sequence is 11 residues long. The CDR3 sequence is CASSSTITKFF. DNA for the CDR3: TGTGCCAGCAGCTCGACTATAACGAAGTTCTTC.

This clone was recorded only once. The chain recombines TRBV9 with TRBJ2-1; 13 positions match TRBD2. Germline CDR1 SGDLS, CDR2 YYNGEE. The CDR3 is 19 residues long. Trimming took 4 bases from V and 6 from J; bases not matched to a gene: 16. CDR3 in amino acids: CASSLGTSGTPGGRNEQFF. The CDR3 DNA sequence: TGTGCCAGCAGCCTCGGGACTAGCGGGACCCCAGGAGGCCGCAATGAGCAGTTCTTC.

The chain links TRBV7-9 to TRBJ1-4, with TRBD1 matching 9 bases. CDR1 is SEHNR and CDR2 is FQNEAQ in the germline V gene (reference sequence). The CDR3 loop spans 16 amino acids. J gave up 6 bases and V 1 base, and 6 bases lay outside the gene matches. This CDR3 reads CASSLGRTGVDEKLFF. The CDR3 bases are TGTGCCAGCAGCTTAGGCCGGACAGGGGTGGATGAAAAACTGTTTTTT.

The V gene is TRBV7-6, the J gene TRBJ1-1; a possible D gene is TRBD1 (5 bases). In germline, CDR1 is SGHVS, CDR2 FNYEAQ. Trimming removed 0 bases at V and 1 base at J, with 12 bases between. The CDR3 has 16 residues. The CDR3 DNA reads as TGTGCCAGCAGCTTAGCGACAGACTTGAGGAACACTGAAGCTTTCTTT. This codes for CASSLATDLRNTEAFF.

The V and J genes are TRBV4-2 and TRBJ1-2; no definite D call. The CDR3 length is 15 residues. Looked up from germline, CDR1 is LGHNA and CDR2 is YNFKEQ. Trimming cost V 0 bases and J 6 bases, with 14 bases left between them. CDR3 nucleotide sequence: TGTGCCAGCAGCCAAGAAACGGCCCAGGTTAATGGCTACACCTTC. Translation: CASSQETAQVNGYTF.

The genes are TRBV2 and TRBJ2-5; 10 nucleotides agree with TRBD2. This CDR3 is built from 16 residues. V trimming: 6 bases; J trimming: 6 bases; junction bases outside the gene matches: 13. The germline V gene has CDR1 SNHLY and CDR2 FYNNEI. The CDR3 nucleotides read TGTGCCAGCAGGGACGGCACTAGCGGGGTCGTGAAGACCCAGTACTTC. Translation: CASRDGTSGVVKTQYF.

The rearrangement links TRBV27 to TRBJ1-2; 10 bases are a match to TRBD1. The germline gives CDR1 MNHEY, CDR2 SMNVEV (reference sequence). This CDR3 is 14 amino acids long. V was clipped by 7 bases and J by 4 bases; unmatched bases: 6. The CDR3 here is CASTMTGGGYGYTF. The CDR3 DNA sequence: TGTGCCAGCACCATGACAGGGGGCGGCTATGGCTACACCTTC.

This CDR3 is CASSIEAGEGYEQYF. The CDR3 DNA sequence: TGTGCCAGTAGTATAGAGGCCGGGGAAGGATACGAGCAGTACTTC. This chain connects TRBV19 to TRBJ2-7, with D tentatively TRBD2 (5 bases). Trimming took 0 bases from V and 4 from J, leaving 13 bases between them. CDR1 is LNHDA and CDR2 is SQIVND in the germline V gene (reference sequence). This CDR3 is built from 15 residues. The full variable domain, completed using reference TRBV19 and TRBJ2-7, is DGGITQSPKYLFRKEGQNVTLSCEQNLNHDAMYWYRQDPGQGLRLIYYSQIVNDFQKGDIAEGYSVSREKKESFPLTVTSAQKNPTAFYLCASSIEAGEGYEQYFGPGTRLTVT.

In regard to this clone: This specimen includes other DNA sequences encoding the same CDR3. The CDR3 DNA reads TGTGCCAGCTCGGGACAGAGCAATCAGCCCCAGCATTTT. As protein: CASSGQSNQPQHF. The chain combines TRBV12-3 or TRBV12-4 with TRBJ1-5, with 7 bases identical to TRBD1. V shed 8 bases, J shed 1 base, and the junction held 2 bases outside the gene matches. CDR3 length: 13 amino acids.

The V gene is TRBV5-8, the J gene TRBJ2-1; D ambiguous. Germline V CDR1 and CDR2: SGHTS, YDEGEE. There are 11 residues in the CDR3. V gave up 4 bases and J gave up 4 bases, with 3 bases separating them. CDR3 sequence (DNA): TGTGCCAGCAGCCCTTACAATGAGCAGTTCTTC. Its protein is CASSPYNEQFF.

V gene TRBV28 combines with J gene TRBJ1-2, with D perhaps matching TRBD1 (5 bases). Germline lookup yields CDR1 MDHEN and CDR2 SYDVKM. The germline V and J ends were trimmed by 8 bases and 7 bases, with 20 bases remaining between them. CDR3 length: 14 residues. This CDR3 reads CASALTGGGGGYTF. As DNA, the CDR3 is TGTGCCAGCGCTTTGACCGGGGGTGGTGGTGGCTACACCTTC.

The chain employs TRBV4-2 and TRBJ1-1, with a weak D call TRBD1 (5 bases). V dropped 4 bases and J dropped 1 base, with 13 bases sitting between them. Germline V gene data show CDR1 as LGHNA and CDR2 as YNFKEQ. This CDR3 has 15 residues. The CDR3, as DNA: TGTGCCAGCAGCCGTTCCGGGGGGGAGAACACTGAAGCTTTCTTT. Its translation: CASSRSGGENTEAFF.

The chain recombines TRBV9 with TRBJ1-2, with 7 bases lining up with TRBD1. Per the germline V gene, CDR1 is SGDLS and CDR2 is YYNGEE. The CDR3 is 13 amino acids. Unmatched junction bases numbered 14, after V lost 5 bases and J lost 13 bases. The CDR3 spells CASSRDSPSTGTF. The CDR3 DNA follows: TGTGCCAGCAGTAGGGACAGTCCGTCCACTGGCACCTTC.

CDR3 residues: CASSSGTGHIQYF. The CDR3 DNA reads as TGTGCCAGCAGCTCTGGGACAGGGCATATTCAGTACTTC. The chain employs TRBV9 and TRBJ2-4, with 9 bases fitting TRBD1. The CDR3 spans 13 residues. Trimming removed 4 bases from V and 10 bases from J; junction bases left unmatched: 6. The germline V gene encodes CDR1 SGDLS and CDR2 YYNGEE.

This clone has only one observation. The chain links TRBV7-8 to TRBJ2-7, with TRBD1 as a possible D gene (5 bases). Germline values: CDR1 SGHVS, CDR2 FQNEAQ. Trimming shortened V by 5 bases and J by 2 bases, and 16 bases separated the two germline ends. This CDR3 is 15 amino acids long. The CDR3 reads CASSNLGPGTYEQYF. DNA of the CDR3: TGTGCCAGCAGCAACTTAGGGCCAGGGACCTACGAGCAGTACTTC.

The rearrangement links TRBV3-1 (or the pseudogene TRBV3-2) to TRBJ1-1, with D maybe TRBD1 (5 bases). CDR1 is LGHDT and CDR2 is YNNKEL in the germline V gene (reference sequence). V was pared by 4 bases and J by 1 base, with 16 bases between. The CDR3 is 16 amino acids. DNA for the CDR3: TGTGCCAGCAGCCTCTTTGGGGAGGGGAGGAACACTGAAGCTTTCTTT. This translates into CASSLFGEGRNTEAFF.

This chain links TRBV19 with TRBJ1-5, with 12 positions matching TRBD1. CDR3 size: 15 residues. Germline lookup yields CDR1 LNHDA and CDR2 SQIVND (reference sequence). The V and J ends lost 10 bases and 2 bases, in that order; junction bases with no gene match: 6. CDR3 bases: TGTGCCACCGGGACAGGGGGCGGCGGCAATCAGCCCCAGCATTTT. Residues: CATGTGGGGNQPQHF.

The chain is built from TRBV5-6 and TRBJ2-5; 7 bases map to TRBD1. Germline V gene sequence: CDR1 SGHDT, CDR2 YYEEEE. V was clipped by 4 bases and J by 0 bases; unmatched bases: 9. The CDR3 extends over 16 amino acids. The CDR3 DNA is TGTGCCAGCAGCCGAGGCCCGACAGGGTACCAAGAGACCCAGTACTTC. The encoded protein is CASSRGPTGYQETQYF.

This rearrangement joins TRBV6-6 to TRBJ2-7; D possibly corresponds to TRBD2 (5 bases). V was trimmed by 2 bases and J by 4 bases, leaving 9 bases between them. This CDR3 has 13 residues. Germline-derived CDR1 and CDR2 are MNHNY and SVGAGI (reference sequence). The CDR3 reads CASSYGTSYEQYF. The DNA for the CDR3 is TGTGCCAGCAGTTACGGTACTAGTTACGAGCAGTACTTC.

The chain carries TRBV30 and TRBJ2-5; TRBD2 aligns across 12 bases. Losses at the gene ends were 0 bases for V and 0 bases for J; bases not matched to a gene: 14. The CDR3 consists of 20 residues. Germline loops: CDR1 GTSNPN, CDR2 SVGIG (reference sequence). CDR3 nucleotides: TGTGCCTGGAGTGTACAGAGTAAGGGACTAGCGGGCGGGTACCAAGAGACCCAGTACTTC. This codes for CAWSVQSKGLAGGYQETQYF.

The rearrangement joins TRBV19 to TRBJ1-5, with D uncertain. Trimming took off 2 bases at V and 0 bases at J, with 14 bases between the two ends. The V gene's germline CDR1 is LNHDA and CDR2 SQIVND (reference sequence). This CDR3 region has 17 residues. CDR3 DNA: TGTGCCAGTAGTATATCCCAGTTGCTGTATAGCAATCAGCCCCAGCATTTT. This encodes CASSISQLLYSNQPQHF.

The V call is TRBV30, the J call TRBJ2-2; 10 bases align to TRBD2. The junction had 6 bases not matched to a gene; V was cut back by 0 bases and J by 5 bases. CDR3 length equals 16 residues. Germline V gene sequence: CDR1 GTSNPN, CDR2 SVGIG (reference sequence). The CDR3 DNA reads as TGTGCCTGGAGTGTACCCAGCGGGAGGGGGACCGGGGAGCTGTTTTTT. Translating it yields CAWSVPSGRGTGELFF. Supplemented by reference TRBV30 and TRBJ2-2, the full variable domain reads SQTIHQWPATLVQPVGSPLSLECTVEGTSNPNLYWYRQAAGRGLQLLFYSVGIGQISSEVPQNLSASRPQDRQFILSSKKLLLSDSGFYLCAWSVPSGRGTGELFFGEGSRLTVL.